Presented here are 30 T cell receptor beta chains from one specimen sequenced in a study of T cell clonotyping in hematopoietic cell transplantation. Sequenced by immunoSEQ multiplex PCR; TCRdb stores in-frame clones only, minus some. Among approximately 3,900 clones listed, approximately 94% were seen once. The sequencing used peripheral blood mononuclear cells, collected 30 days after allogeneic stem cell transplant. These receptors were taken from a male patient between 65 and 85 years old who had an allogeneic stem cell transplant from an unrelated donor, so T cells may come from the graft donor. Some clones in this sample may be carry-over from other donors' samples.

This chain's CDR3 is CASSHGQGEGYGYTF. DNA for the CDR3: TGCGCCAGCAGCCATGGACAGGGTGAGGGCTATGGCTACACCTTC. The rearrangement links TRBV4-1 to TRBJ1-2, with 8 bases that match TRBD1. This CDR3 is 15 amino acids long. V lost 3 bases, J lost 4 bases, and 7 bases stayed unmatched. The V gene's germline CDR1 is MGHRA and CDR2 YSYEKL.

The CDR3 sequence: CASSPQGSHSGNTIYF. The CDR3, as DNA: TGTGCCAGCAGCCCCCAAGGGTCCCACTCTGGAAACACCATATATTTT. The rearrangement uses TRBV7-2 and TRBJ1-3; no definite D call. Trimming removed 5 bases from V and 0 bases from J, with 14 bases in between. Per the germline V gene, CDR1 is SGHTA and CDR2 is FQGNSA. There are 16 residues in the CDR3.

The table lists this clone with a count of one. The rearrangement uses TRBV29-1 and TRBJ2-7; D gene uncertain. V gave up 4 bases and J gave up 0 bases, with 10 bases separating them. CDR1 is SQVTM, CDR2 ANQGSEA, per germline. The CDR3 covers 13 residues. Here the CDR3 reads CSVAGPTSYEQYF. CDR3 DNA: TGCAGCGTTGCAGGCCCTACCTCCTACGAGCAGTACTTC.

J is TRBJ2-7 and V is TRBV27; D possibly uses TRBD1 or TRBD2 (5 bases each). The CDR3 sequence is 15 residues long. V lost 4 bases and J lost 6, with 19 bases in between. Germline loops: CDR1 MNHEY, CDR2 SMNVEV (reference sequence). The chain's CDR3 is CASSSGTAPLGEQYF. CDR3 nucleotide sequence: TGTGCCAGCAGTTCCGGGACCGCCCCCTTAGGCGAGCAGTACTTC.

The chain joins TRBV4-2 to TRBJ2-5; perhaps D is TRBD1 or TRBD2 (6 bases each). V lost 4 bases and J 4 bases, leaving 13 bases between the germline ends. The V gene's germline CDR1 is LGHNA and CDR2 YNFKEQ. This CDR3 is 14 amino acids long. The CDR3 coding sequence is TGTGCCAGCAGCCCCTACGAGGGGGGAGAGACCCAGTACTTC. Its protein product is CASSPYEGGETQYF.

The rearrangement links TRBV28 to TRBJ1-2; no clear D. Trimming removed 4 bases at V and 4 bases at J, with 13 bases between. Germline lookup yields CDR1 MDHEN and CDR2 SYDVKM. The CDR3 totals 14 residues. CDR3 bases: TGTGCCAGCAGTTACCCTACACAGATCTATGGCTACACCTTC. Its protein product is CASSYPTQIYGYTF.

The chain couples TRBV14 to TRBJ2-7; D gene uncertain. V lost 0 bases to trimming and J lost 7 bases, with 10 bases between them. From germline, CDR1 is SGHDN and CDR2 FVKESK. This CDR3 is 13 amino acids long. Written as DNA, the CDR3 is TGTGCCAGCAGCCAAGACGCCCGGAGAGAGCAGTACTTC. Its translation: CASSQDARREQYF.

The rearrangement uses TRBV28 and TRBJ2-7, with D perhaps matching TRBD1 (5 bases). The CDR3 contains 17 residues. The germline V and J ends were trimmed by 3 bases and 1 base, with 19 bases remaining between them. Looked up from germline, CDR1 is MDHEN and CDR2 is SYDVKM. The CDR3: CASSFRLAGKGSYEQYF. CDR3 nucleotides: TGTGCCAGCAGTTTCCGGTTAGCTGGGAAGGGGTCCTACGAGCAGTACTTC.

The chain combines TRBV27 with TRBJ2-7; 9 bases map to TRBD2. J gave up 2 bases and V 2 bases, and 7 bases lay outside the gene matches. Germline V gene lookup returns CDR1 MNHEY and CDR2 SMNVEV (reference sequence). The CDR3 has 16 amino acids. The CDR3 protein is CASSLGREGFPYEQYF. The CDR3 region has the DNA TGTGCCAGCAGTTTAGGGCGGGAGGGCTTTCCCTACGAGCAGTACTTC.

The J gene is TRBJ1-2, the V gene TRBV28; D gene unclear. The CDR3 sequence is 14 residues long. The germline V gene encodes CDR1 MDHEN and CDR2 SYDVKM. V was clipped by 2 bases and J by 2 bases, with 9 bases between them. CDR3 in DNA: TGTGCCAGCAGTTTACCACAACGGAACTATGGCTACACCTTC. Its protein is CASSLPQRNYGYTF.

This chain uses TRBV5-1 with TRBJ2-2; D may be TRBD1 (5 bases). V was trimmed by 0 bases and J by 3 bases, leaving 6 bases between them. CDR1 and CDR2 from the germline V gene are SGHRS and YFSETQ. The CDR3 runs to 14 residues. The chain's CDR3 is CASSLAGYTGELFF. The CDR3 DNA sequence: TGCGCCAGCAGCTTGGCAGGGTACACCGGGGAGCTGTTTTTT.

The chain is built from TRBV19 and TRBJ2-2; 7 nucleotides align to TRBD1. CDR3 size: 15 residues. Germline loops: CDR1 LNHDA, CDR2 SQIVND (reference sequence). J was trimmed by 1 base and V by 9 bases; bases with no gene match: 8. In DNA form, the CDR3 reads TGTGCCAGCGACCCGGGACAGAAGAACACCGGGGAGCTGTTTTTT. Protein product: CASDPGQKNTGELFF.

The chain links TRBV7-2 to TRBJ2-5; the D is unclear. V was cut by 8 bases and J by 3 bases, with 16 bases left in between. The CDR3 sequence is 14 residues long. CDR1 is SGHTA, CDR2 FQGNSA, per germline. CDR3: CASSPSFGEETQYF. CDR3 DNA: TGTGCCAGCTCTCCGTCCTTTGGAGAAGAGACCCAGTACTTC.

This chain connects TRBV7-8 to TRBJ2-1, with D unresolved. This CDR3 comprises 12 residues. Germline CDR1 reads SGHVS; CDR2 reads FQNEAQ. V shed 1 base and J shed 8 bases, with 6 bases lying between them. The CDR3: CASSLGRDEQFF. The CDR3 coding sequence is TGTGCCAGCAGCTTAGGCCGTGATGAGCAGTTCTTC.

The V call is TRBV13, the J call TRBJ2-7; TRBD2 aligns across 8 bases. The CDR3 sequence is 14 residues long. Trimming cost V 1 base and J 5 bases; bases outside gene matches: 4. From germline, CDR1 is PRHDT and CDR2 FYEKMQ (reference sequence). CDR3 region: CASSLVAGSNEQYF. DNA for the CDR3: TGTGCCAGCAGCTTAGTAGCGGGAAGCAACGAGCAGTACTTC.

The rearrangement links TRBV5-1 to TRBJ2-1; TRBD2 matches at 7 bases. CDR3 size: 16 residues. CDR1 SGHRS and CDR2 YFSETQ come from the germline V gene. The trim removed 3 bases at V and 1 base at J, leaving 7 bases unmatched. In nucleotides, the CDR3 is TGCGCCAGCAGCTACGGTACCGGGAGGTCCTACAATGAGCAGTTCTTC. This sequence encodes CASSYGTGRSYNEQFF.

This chain uses TRBV28 with TRBJ2-2; TRBD1 is a possible D gene (6 bases). This CDR3 contains 15 residues. V lost 3 bases to trimming and J lost 4 bases, with 12 bases between them. Germline V gives CDR1 MDHEN, CDR2 SYDVKM. This chain's CDR3 is CASSFNTGFTGELFF. The DNA of the CDR3 is TGTGCCAGCAGTTTCAACACAGGGTTCACCGGGGAGCTGTTTTTT.

V is TRBV7-8 and J is TRBJ1-1; 7 bases line up with TRBD1. V lost 2 bases, J lost 0 bases, and 21 bases stayed unmatched. Germline V CDR1 and CDR2: SGHVS, FQNEAQ. This CDR3 is built from 21 residues. CDR3 in DNA: TGTGCCAGCAGCTTATTATCGATAGACAGGGCGATGACCGACATGAACACTGAAGCTTTCTTT. Translated, it gives CASSLLSIDRAMTDMNTEAFF.

This clone was seen a single time. This chain uses TRBV5-6 with TRBJ2-5; D gene unclear. CDR1 SGHDT and CDR2 YYEEEE come from the germline V gene. V was cut by 0 bases and J by 3 bases, with 6 bases left in between. The CDR3 is 13 amino acids. The CDR3 DNA reads TGTGCCAGCAGCTTGGTTGGGGAAGAGACCCAGTACTTC. Translating gives CASSLVGEETQYF.

The rearrangement joins TRBV2 to TRBJ1-1; D not certain. V lost 7 bases to trimming and J lost 0 bases, with 12 bases between them. The CDR3 has 14 amino acids. Per the germline V gene, CDR1 is SNHLY and CDR2 is FYNNEI. Here the CDR3 DNA reads TGTGCCAGCAAGGTGAGATCAATGAACACTGAAGCTTTCTTT. It encodes CASKVRSMNTEAFF.

The gene calls are TRBV15 and TRBJ2-7; perhaps TRBD1 as D (5 bases). Looked up from germline, CDR1 is LNHNV and CDR2 is YYDKDF (reference sequence). V was pared by 0 bases and J by 6 bases, with 9 bases between. The CDR3 has 13 amino acids. This CDR3 is CATSREKGSEQYF. The CDR3 region has the DNA TGTGCCACCAGCAGAGAAAAGGGGTCCGAGCAGTACTTC.

This clone was seen a few times. The gene calls are TRBV6-1 and TRBJ1-1; maybe TRBD1 (6 bases). The CDR3 has 14 residues. Per the germline V gene, CDR1 is MNHNS and CDR2 is SASEGT. The V end lost 6 bases, the J end lost 8 bases, and 19 bases lay between the germline ends. This chain's CDR3 is CASRSIPEGGEAFF. DNA for the CDR3: TGTGCCAGCAGATCAATACCCGAGGGGGGCGAAGCTTTCTTT.

This clone was observed once. This chain links TRBV5-1 with TRBJ2-7, with D perhaps TRBD1 or TRBD2 (5 bases each). The CDR3 spans 13 residues. CDR1 and CDR2 from the germline V gene are SGHRS and YFSETQ. The V and J ends lost 2 bases and 3 bases respectively, with 9 bases between them. In DNA form, the CDR3 reads TGCGCCAGCAGCTTTTCAGGGAGCTACGAGCAGTACTTC. Protein sequence: CASSFSGSYEQYF.

V usage is TRBV6-5 and J usage is TRBJ2-7, with 8 bases aligning to TRBD1. The germline V gene has CDR1 MNHEY and CDR2 SVGAGI. The J segment lost 4 bases and the V segment lost 0 bases, leaving 8 bases of the junction unmatched. The CDR3 totals 16 residues. CDR3 amino acids: CASSYSTQGARYEQYF. In DNA, the CDR3 is TGTGCCAGCAGTTACTCGACGCAGGGGGCGCGTTACGAGCAGTACTTC.

The chain has TRBV6-5 and TRBJ1-1; D is possibly TRBD1 (6 bases). This CDR3 region has 14 residues. CDR1 and CDR2 (germline): MNHEY, SVGAGI. V lost 6 bases to trimming and J lost 1 base, with 12 bases between them. CDR3 sequence reads: CASSLGGANTEAFF. As DNA, the CDR3 is TGTGCCAGCAGCCTCGGGGGGGCGAACACTGAAGCTTTCTTT.

The chain couples TRBV6-5 to TRBJ2-2; D not resolved. CDR1 is MNHEY, CDR2 SVGAGI, per germline. CDR3 size: 14 residues. V shed 5 bases and J shed 6 bases, with 13 bases lying between them. CDR3 region: CASSPTGRPGELFF. DNA of the CDR3: TGTGCCAGCAGTCCAACTGGGCGACCCGGGGAGCTGTTTTTT.

The chain is built from TRBV7-9 and TRBJ2-1, with D perhaps matching TRBD2 (7 bases). Trimming removed 5 bases at V and 12 bases at J, with 14 bases between. The CDR3 is 12 residues long. Germline values: CDR1 SEHNR, CDR2 FQNEAQ (reference sequence). The DNA of the CDR3 is TGTGCCAGCAGCCTGGATAGGGGGGGGCAGTTCTTC. Its translation is CASSLDRGGQFF.

The J gene is TRBJ2-5, the V gene TRBV30; 7 nucleotides align to TRBD1. Germline CDR1 and CDR2: GTSNPN and SVGIG (reference sequence). This CDR3 comprises 15 residues. V dropped 3 bases and J dropped 2; count of bases not matched to a gene: 9. The CDR3 DNA reads as TGTGCCTGGAGCAAGGACAGGAAATCACAAGAGACCCAGTACTTC. Protein sequence: CAWSKDRKSQETQYF.

The V gene is TRBV11-2, the J gene TRBJ1-6, with D hard to call. The germline V gene has CDR1 SGHAT and CDR2 FQNNGV. V gave up 5 bases and J gave up 4 bases, with 3 bases separating them. This CDR3 is built from 12 residues. The chain's CDR3 is CASSPYNSPLHF. Written as DNA, the CDR3 is TGTGCCAGCAGCCCTTATAATTCACCCCTCCACTTT.

The chain joins TRBV14 to TRBJ2-4, with D maybe TRBD1 (6 bases). V dropped 4 bases and J dropped 7 bases, with 17 bases sitting between them. The CDR3 runs 15 residues. Per germline, CDR1 SGHDN and CDR2 FVKESK. The CDR3 DNA follows: TGTGCCAGCAGCCCACTGTCTGGGGGCAGGAACATTCAGTACTTC. It yields the protein CASSPLSGGRNIQYF.